Each of the 17 T cell receptor beta chains below was sequenced from the same sample in a study of shared clonotypes between healthy human individuals. Measured with immunoSEQ multiplex PCR; TCRdb has only the in-frame clones, and not every one. Of about 490,000 clones listed, around 80% are singletons. The sample comprised PBMCs. The receptor set was obtained from a woman aged 35 to 49 in good health. Some clones in this sample may be carry-over from other donors' samples.

In its sample, this clone was seen a few times. V is TRBV5-4 and J is TRBJ2-7; TRBD1 is a possible D gene (6 bases). The CDR3 spans 14 residues. Germline CDR1 SGHNT, CDR2 YYREEE (reference sequence). The V and J ends lost 4 bases and 7 bases respectively, with 18 bases between them. CDR3 coding DNA: TGTGCCAGCAGCCCGGAGTGGGGGCGACAAGAGCAGTACTTC. Protein: CASSPEWGRQEQYF.

The chain employs TRBV29-1 and TRBJ2-1, with 10 bases that match TRBD1. V lost 4 bases and J lost 7; bases outside the gene matches: 10. The germline gives CDR1 SQVTM, CDR2 ANQGSEA. The CDR3 has 15 residues. As DNA, the CDR3 is TGCAGCGTTGTGGTGGGGGACAGGGGTTATAATGAGCAGTTCTTC. Its translation: CSVVVGDRGYNEQFF.

This chain uses TRBV4-2 with TRBJ1-1, with TRBD1 as a possible D gene (6 bases). The germline V gene has CDR1 LGHNA and CDR2 YNFKEQ. The germline V and J ends were trimmed by 3 bases and 8 bases, with 13 bases remaining between them. This CDR3 is built from 13 residues. CDR3 coding DNA: TGTGCCAGCAGCCACGACAGGAATATCGAAGCTTTCTTT. Translated, it gives CASSHDRNIEAFF.

The CDR3 sequence: CASSLGVSGRGYTDTQYF. The CDR3 nucleotides read TGTGCCAGCAGCTTAGGGGTTAGCGGGAGGGGTTACACAGATACGCAGTATTTT. The V and J genes are TRBV7-2 and TRBJ2-3; 11 positions agree with TRBD2. V shed 1 base, J shed 2 bases, and the junction held 8 bases outside the gene matches. The CDR3 runs to 18 residues. Germline CDR1 is SGHTA and CDR2 is FQGNSA.

The chain uses TRBV7-7 and TRBJ2-1; D unresolved. In germline, CDR1 is SSHAT, CDR2 FNYEAQ (reference sequence). The CDR3 has 14 amino acids. Trimming pared 1 base from V and 9 bases from J, leaving 13 bases between. For the CDR3, the DNA is TGTGCCAGCAGCTTAGATCCCAGGTCCGGTGAGCAGTTCTTC. Its translation: CASSLDPRSGEQFF.

The chain uses TRBV2 and TRBJ1-2; 7 bases map to TRBD1. CDR3 length equals 16 residues. V lost 3 bases, J lost 0 bases, and 7 bases stayed unmatched. The germline CDR1 and CDR2 sequences are SNHLY and FYNNEI. CDR3 in amino acids: CASSEWDRLSNYGYTF. CDR3 bases: TGTGCCAGCAGTGAGTGGGACAGATTATCTAACTATGGCTACACCTTC.

About this clone itself: This CDR3 is also generated by other DNA sequences in the sample. V usage is TRBV30 and J usage is TRBJ2-6, with TRBD2 as a possible D gene (6 bases). The CDR3 is 12 amino acids. CDR1 is GTSNPN and CDR2 is SVGIG in the germline V gene (reference sequence). Trimming stripped 2 bases from V and 11 bases from J, with 10 bases between. CDR3 region: CAWSRTGDVLTF. The CDR3 nucleotides read TGTGCCTGGAGTCGGACGGGGGACGTCCTGACTTTC.

The chain is built from TRBV7-3 and TRBJ1-2; 10 nucleotides align to TRBD1. Trimming removed 4 bases from V and 10 bases from J; junction bases left unmatched: 6. In germline, CDR1 is SGHTA, CDR2 FQGTGA. There are 13 residues in the CDR3. Here the CDR3 reads CASSSGTGDYYTF. The CDR3, as DNA: TGTGCCAGCAGCTCTGGGACAGGGGACTACTACACCTTC.

This chain joins TRBV7-3 and TRBJ2-2, with 10 bases lining up with TRBD2. Germline V gene lookup returns CDR1 SGHTA and CDR2 FQGTGA. V trimming: 1 base; J trimming: 6 bases; junction bases outside the gene matches: 8. The CDR3 consists of 17 residues. CDR3 sequence reads: CASSLRASGRGAGELFF. DNA of the CDR3: TGTGCCAGCAGCTTAAGGGCTAGCGGGAGAGGAGCCGGGGAGCTGTTTTTT.

The chain links TRBV6-6 to TRBJ1-1; 10 nucleotides align to TRBD1. V shed 2 bases, J shed 3 bases, and the junction held 6 bases outside the gene matches. Germline assignment: CDR1 MNHNY and CDR2 SVGAGI (reference sequence). This CDR3 is built from 16 residues. The CDR3 coding sequence is TGTGCCAGCAGTTACGCCCCGGGACAGGGGCACACTGAAGCTTTCTTT. Amino acids: CASSYAPGQGHTEAFF.

This chain connects TRBV30 to TRBJ1-2; D is unresolved. Germline V gives CDR1 GTSNPN, CDR2 SVGIG (reference sequence). The V gene lost 0 bases and the J gene lost 7 bases, with 9 bases spanning the gap. This CDR3 has 12 residues. This chain's CDR3 is CAWSVWAVGYTF. CDR3 nucleotides: TGTGCCTGGAGTGTCTGGGCAGTTGGCTACACCTTC.

This clone was counted between two and nine times. The rearrangement uses TRBV9 and TRBJ2-7; TRBD1 matches at 8 bases. This CDR3 is 16 amino acids long. Germline CDR1 is SGDLS and CDR2 is YYNGEE. The V and J ends lost 1 base and 1 base, in that order; junction bases with no gene match: 7. The CDR3 protein is CASSVSGDRGSYEQYF. CDR3 bases: TGTGCCAGCAGCGTATCGGGAGACAGGGGTTCCTACGAGCAGTACTTC.

In its sample, this clone was seen a few times. The J gene is TRBJ1-5, the V gene TRBV27; D not certain. CDR3 size: 13 residues. The germline CDR1 and CDR2 sequences are MNHEY and SMNVEV (reference sequence). Deletions cut 6 bases from V and 5 bases from J, with 11 bases between. The CDR3 protein is CASSPTYDQPQHF. CDR3 sequence (DNA): TGTGCCAGCAGCCCAACATATGATCAGCCCCAGCATTTT.

This clone was counted once. The chain joins TRBV18 to TRBJ2-7; D possibly corresponds to TRBD1 (7 bases). Germline CDR1 reads KGHSH; CDR2 reads LQKENI. V was pared by 3 bases and J by 3 bases, with 15 bases between. The CDR3 spans 15 residues. The CDR3 reads CASSPGAGQIYEQYF. The CDR3, as DNA: TGTGCCAGCTCACCTGGGGCGGGACAGATCTACGAGCAGTACTTC. Full variable domain (missing parts from reference TRBV18 and TRBJ2-7): NAGVMQNPRHLVRRRGQEARLRCSPMKGHSHVYWYRQLPEEGLKFMVYLQKENIIDESGMPKERFSAEFPKEGPSILRIQQVVRGDSAAYFCASSPGAGQIYEQYFGPGTRLTVT.

The chain joins TRBV27 to TRBJ1-5, with D maybe TRBD1 (5 bases). The CDR3 runs 15 residues. The germline V and J ends were trimmed by 5 bases and 4 bases, with 15 bases remaining between them. CDR1 is MNHEY and CDR2 is SMNVEV in the germline V gene (reference sequence). CDR3 sequence reads: CASSDSGTGNQPQHF. CDR3 in DNA: TGTGCCAGCAGTGATTCCGGGACTGGTAATCAGCCCCAGCATTTT.

The genes are TRBV4-2 and TRBJ2-1; TRBD2 matches 10 bases. This CDR3 has 15 residues. Germline loops: CDR1 LGHNA, CDR2 YNFKEQ. Germline trimming cut 4 bases from V and 7 bases from J; bases unmatched to any gene: 7. The CDR3 loop reads CASSRVSGRGNEQFF. In nucleotides, the CDR3 is TGTGCCAGCAGCCGAGTAAGCGGGAGGGGAAATGAGCAGTTCTTC.

About this clone itself: Other DNA sequences in the sample encode the same CDR3. This chain uses TRBV7-2 with TRBJ1-2; unclear D gene. The germline CDR1 and CDR2 sequences are SGHTA and FQGNSA. The CDR3 sequence is 14 residues long. V was pared by 1 base and J by 0 bases, with 6 bases between. CDR3 nucleotides: TGTGCCAGCAGCTTAGGCGGCGCTAACTATGGCTACACCTTC. Translating gives CASSLGGANYGYTF.